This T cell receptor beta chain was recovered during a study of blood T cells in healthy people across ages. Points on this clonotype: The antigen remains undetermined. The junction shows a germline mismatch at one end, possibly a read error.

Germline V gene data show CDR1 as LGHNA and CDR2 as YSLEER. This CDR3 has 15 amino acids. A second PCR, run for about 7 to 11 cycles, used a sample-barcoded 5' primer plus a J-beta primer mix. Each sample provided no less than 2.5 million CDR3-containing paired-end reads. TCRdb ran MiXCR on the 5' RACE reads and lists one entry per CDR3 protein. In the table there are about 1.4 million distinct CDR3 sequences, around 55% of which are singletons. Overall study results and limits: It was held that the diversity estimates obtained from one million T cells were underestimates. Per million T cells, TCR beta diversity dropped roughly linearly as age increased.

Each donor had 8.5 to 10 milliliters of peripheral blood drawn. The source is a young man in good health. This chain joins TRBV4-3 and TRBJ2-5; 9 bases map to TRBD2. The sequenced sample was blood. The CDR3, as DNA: TGCGCCGGCAGCCTATTAGCGGGGGACTACAATGAGCAGTACTTC. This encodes CAGSLLAGDYNEQYF.